This TCR beta chain was sequenced for a study of T cell responses to AZD1222 COVID-19 vaccine. With regard to this clone: Antigen unknown.

Using immunoSEQ multiplex PCR, the repertoire was profiled, and TCRdb retains in-frame clones only, with some absent. The profile shows about 120,000 clones, approximately 85% of them singletons. Study-level results: After the peak T cell response, and only then, were repertoires sampled. Across spike, vaccine-associated CD4 TCRs were found, dominant at 160-218 and 743-854. The donor cohort was predominantly white British with a female majority, and clonal diversity may have been underestimated. AZD1222 recipients seropositive at baseline numbered only six.

The CDR3 runs 17 residues. The germline V and J ends were trimmed by 0 bases and 0 bases, with 13 bases remaining between them. Germline V gene data show CDR1 as SGHTA and CDR2 as FQGNSA. The receptor comes from an adult in good health. Specimen: peripheral blood, collected on day 0 of MenACWY control vaccination. The chain joins TRBV7-2 to TRBJ2-3, with D perhaps given as TRBD1 or TRBD2 (5 bases each). CDR3 nucleotides: TGTGCCAGCAGCTTAGCGTCGGGGCCTAAAAGCACAGATACGCAGTATTTT. The encoded protein is CASSLASGPKSTDTQYF.